Following are 29 T cell receptor beta chains from one sample sequenced in a study of cytomegalovirus exposure and HLA in healthy donors. With 60 Vbeta and 13 Jbeta primers, the PCR was carried out. The table came from immunoSEQ multiplex PCR; TCRdb's copy has only in-frame clones and leaves some out. The sample comprises about 140,000 clones, approximately 82% of which are singletons, and 3% to 3.5% rests with the top ten. Input material: PBMCs. The receptors come from a man aged 35-49 years in good health and CMV-seronegative.

This clone was seen a handful of times. The CDR3 coding sequence is TGCGCCAGCAGCCTTGATAGCGGGGGGTCCAAAAACATTCAGTACTTC. Protein product: CASSLDSGGSKNIQYF. The chain links TRBV4-1 to TRBJ2-4; 10 positions agree with TRBD2. The junction had 5 bases not matched to a gene; V was cut back by 4 bases and J by 2 bases. Germline V lookup: CDR1 MGHRA, CDR2 YSYEKL. CDR3 length equals 16 residues.

The genes are TRBV6-5 and TRBJ1-6; 7 nucleotides match TRBD1. This CDR3 comprises 13 residues. CDR1 MNHEY and CDR2 SVGAGI come from the germline V gene. The ends lost 5 bases at V and 6 bases at J; junction bases unmatched: 1. The DNA of the CDR3 is TGTGCCAGCAGTGGGACAGTTAATTCACCCCTCCACTTT. Protein: CASSGTVNSPLHF.

V and J are TRBV27 and TRBJ2-5, with D possibly being TRBD1 (5 bases). The V end lost 3 bases, the J end lost 1 base, and 9 bases lay between the germline ends. This CDR3 region has 14 residues. Germline CDR1 MNHEY, CDR2 SMNVEV (reference sequence). The CDR3 loop reads CASSFGDSQETQYF. The CDR3 DNA is TGTGCCAGCAGTTTCGGAGACAGCCAAGAGACCCAGTACTTC.

The chain links TRBV6-4 to TRBJ2-1; 10 positions match TRBD2. The J segment lost 8 bases and the V segment lost 4 bases, leaving 8 bases of the junction unmatched. Looked up from germline, CDR1 is MRHNA and CDR2 is SNTAGT. The CDR3 runs to 15 residues. CDR3 nucleotide sequence: TGTGCCAGCAGTGCAAGCGGGGGGGCAAGCGATGAGCAGTTCTTC. Its translation: CASSASGGASDEQFF.

This chain links TRBV2 with TRBJ2-1; D is undetermined. V was trimmed by 2 bases and J by 4 bases, leaving 12 bases between them. CDR3 length: 15 residues. CDR1 SNHLY and CDR2 FYNNEI come from the germline V gene. The CDR3, as DNA: TGTGCCAGCAGTGAAAAAAGCCTAATATACAATGAGCAGTTCTTC. It codes for CASSEKSLIYNEQFF.

The chain carries TRBV19 and TRBJ2-1; TRBD2 agrees at 12 bases. The CDR3 is 17 amino acids. The germline CDR1 and CDR2 sequences are LNHDA and SQIVND (reference sequence). Unmatched junction bases numbered 11, after V lost 5 bases and J lost 6 bases. CDR3 in amino acids: CASSPRTSGVVTNEQFF. CDR3 DNA: TGTGCCAGTAGTCCCCGGACTAGCGGGGTGGTGACCAATGAGCAGTTCTTC.

This chain joins TRBV28 and TRBJ2-2; 7 bases fit TRBD1. The CDR3 covers 15 residues. V gave up 7 bases and J gave up 6 bases; unmatched junction bases: 11. Germline loops: CDR1 MDHEN, CDR2 SYDVKM. CDR3 loop: CASTDRDGGAGELFF. CDR3 DNA sequence: TGTGCCAGCACCGACAGGGATGGTGGGGCCGGGGAGCTGTTTTTT.

This chain uses TRBV18 with TRBJ1-2; 8 bases agree with TRBD1. Trimming cost V 3 bases and J 3 bases; bases outside gene matches: 6. CDR3 length equals 15 residues. The germline V gene encodes CDR1 KGHSH and CDR2 LQKENI. Here the CDR3 reads CASSPTGEVYYGYTF. CDR3 in DNA: TGTGCCAGCTCACCGACAGGGGAGGTCTACTATGGCTACACCTTC.

The chain combines TRBV5-1 with TRBJ2-5; the match to TRBD2 covers 7 bases. TRBJ2-7 explains the end of the DNA better; the J call may be wrong. The CDR3 is 16 amino acids. Per the germline V gene, CDR1 is SGHRS and CDR2 is YFSETQ. The CDR3 is CASSLNTGGSSYEQYF. The CDR3 DNA sequence: TGCGCCAGCAGCTTGAATACCGGGGGGTCGTCCTACGAGCAGTACTTC.

The V call is TRBV5-1, the J call TRBJ2-1; TRBD2 agrees at 10 bases. Germline V gene data show CDR1 as SGHRS and CDR2 as YFSETQ. The CDR3 loop spans 22 amino acids. Trimming took 0 bases from V and 4 from J; bases not matched to a gene: 22. Here the CDR3 reads CASSLAGGSGTSARGIYNEQFF. CDR3 coding DNA: TGCGCCAGCAGCTTGGCTGGGGGGAGTGGGACTAGCGCCCGGGGGATATACAATGAGCAGTTCTTC.

The J gene is TRBJ1-4, the V gene TRBV2; D remains ambiguous. The length of the CDR3 is 15 residues. V shed 2 bases and J shed 4 bases, with 11 bases lying between them. Germline lookup yields CDR1 SNHLY and CDR2 FYNNEI. CDR3 residues: CASSERRRNNEKLFF. The CDR3 nucleotides are TGTGCCAGCAGTGAAAGAAGGCGGAATAATGAAAAACTGTTTTTT.

The chain is built from TRBV7-9 and TRBJ2-1; 7 bases agree with TRBD1. CDR1 is SEHNR and CDR2 is FQNEAQ in the germline V gene (reference sequence). This CDR3 region has 13 residues. After removal of 5 bases from V and 9 bases from J, the junction contained 7 bases not matched to a gene. The CDR3 DNA reads TGTGCCAGCAGCATGCCGGACAGGCCTGAGCAGTTCTTC. It translates to CASSMPDRPEQFF.

The chain couples TRBV2 to TRBJ1-4; TRBD1 matches 7 bases. The J segment lost 4 bases and the V segment lost 3 bases, leaving 2 bases of the junction unmatched. Germline loops: CDR1 SNHLY, CDR2 FYNNEI. The CDR3 sequence is 14 residues long. CDR3 sequence (DNA): TGTGCCAGCAGTGATAACAGGGGTAATGAAAAACTGTTTTTT. This codes for CASSDNRGNEKLFF.

This clone was detected once. The V gene is TRBV2, the J gene TRBJ1-4; D is unresolved. This CDR3 contains 14 residues. CDR1 SNHLY and CDR2 FYNNEI come from the germline V gene. The V and J ends lost 2 bases and 0 bases respectively, with 4 bases between them. As DNA, the CDR3 is TGTGCCAGCAGTGAACTAGCAACTAATGAAAAACTGTTTTTT. Its translation: CASSELATNEKLFF. Full variable domain (outside the CDR3, taken from reference TRBV2 and TRBJ1-4): EPEVTQTPSHQVTQMGQEVILRCVPISNHLYFYWYRQILGQKVEFLVSFYNNEISEKSEIFDDQFSVERPDGSNFTLKIRSTKLEDSAMYFCASSELATNEKLFFGSGTQLSVL.

This clone was picked up a small number of times. The V and J genes are TRBV15 and TRBJ1-4, with D unclear. V lost 1 base, J lost 7 bases, and 7 bases lay in between. The CDR3 has 13 residues. The germline gives CDR1 LNHNV, CDR2 YYDKDF (reference sequence). CDR3 sequence (DNA): TGTGCCACCAGCAGAGGGGCGGGTGAAAAACTGTTTTTT. Residues: CATSRGAGEKLFF.

The rearrangement joins TRBV5-8 to TRBJ1-3; D ambiguous. The length of the CDR3 is 15 residues. Deletions cut 1 base from V and 2 bases from J, with 10 bases between. CDR1 is SGHTS and CDR2 is YDEGEE in the germline V gene. CDR3: CASSLIGGAGNTIYF. CDR3 DNA: TGTGCCAGCAGCTTGATTGGCGGGGCTGGAAACACCATATATTTT. Full variable domain (rest looked up from reference TRBV5-8 and TRBJ1-3): EAGVTQSPTHLIKTRGQQATLRCSPISGHTSVYWYQQALGLGLQFLLWYDEGEERNRGNFPPRFSGRQFPNYSSELNVNALELEDSALYLCASSLIGGAGNTIYFGEGSWLTVV.

The J gene is TRBJ2-3, the V gene TRBV9, with 14 bases lining up with TRBD2. The germline V gene encodes CDR1 SGDLS and CDR2 YYNGEE. This CDR3 comprises 18 residues. The trim removed 3 bases at V and 2 bases at J, leaving 8 bases unmatched. This CDR3 reads CASSGTSGGTYSTDTQYF. The CDR3 DNA sequence: TGTGCCAGCAGCGGGACTAGCGGGGGGACCTACTCCACAGATACGCAGTATTTT.

V and J are TRBV30 and TRBJ2-1, with 8 bases fitting TRBD1. CDR1 is GTSNPN and CDR2 is SVGIG in the germline V gene (reference sequence). J lost 8 bases, V lost 0 bases, and 6 bases had no gene match. The CDR3 is 14 residues long. CDR3 amino acids: CAWSVGTGSDEQFF. In DNA form, the CDR3 reads TGTGCCTGGAGTGTAGGGACAGGCTCTGATGAGCAGTTCTTC.

The chain couples TRBV6-5 to TRBJ1-1, with D maybe TRBD1 (6 bases). Looked up from germline, CDR1 is MNHEY and CDR2 is SVGAGI. V was pared by 2 bases and J by 6 bases, with 16 bases between. This CDR3 is 15 amino acids long. CDR3 bases: TGTGCCAGCAGTTACCAACAGGGCGCCTTCGCTGAAGCTTTCTTT. It specifies CASSYQQGAFAEAFF.

This clone was seen a few times. V gene TRBV7-3 combines with J gene TRBJ2-1, with 10 nucleotides matching TRBD2. Germline assignment: CDR1 SGHTA and CDR2 FQGTGA. The junction had 7 bases not matched to a gene; V was cut back by 1 base and J by 7 bases. This CDR3 has 16 amino acids. CDR3 nucleotides: TGTGCCAGCAGCTTAAATCCGGGACTAGCGACAAATGAGCAGTTCTTC. It encodes CASSLNPGLATNEQFF.

This chain joins TRBV6-5 and TRBJ2-7; the match to TRBD2 covers 14 bases. The CDR3 consists of 15 residues. Germline V gene lookup returns CDR1 MNHEY and CDR2 SVGAGI. The V and J ends lost 6 bases and 4 bases, in that order; junction bases with no gene match: 5. CDR3 in DNA: TGTGCCAGCAGCACCGGGACTAGCGGGGGTTACGAGCAGTACTTC. Protein product: CASSTGTSGGYEQYF.

The CDR3 spells CASSSQGKQPNTEAFF. DNA for the CDR3: TGTGCCAGCAGTTCACAGGGGAAACAGCCGAACACTGAAGCTTTCTTT. This chain connects TRBV27 to TRBJ1-1; 7 nucleotides align to TRBD1. Germline V gene data show CDR1 as MNHEY and CDR2 as SMNVEV (reference sequence). Trimming removed 4 bases from V and 1 base from J; junction bases left unmatched: 9. This CDR3 contains 16 residues.

The V and J genes are TRBV10-3 and TRBJ2-1; 9 bases map to TRBD1. The CDR3 sequence is 15 residues long. CDR1 ENHRY and CDR2 SYGVKD come from the germline V gene. With 2 bases clipped from V and 5 bases from J, the junction kept 4 bases outside the gene matches. The CDR3 here is CAISELDRGDNEQFF. Here the CDR3 DNA reads TGTGCCATCAGTGAGCTGGACAGGGGCGACAATGAGCAGTTCTTC.

The chain joins TRBV19 to TRBJ1-4, with TRBD1 identical over 7 bases. J gave up 4 bases and V 4 bases, and 9 bases lay outside the gene matches. The CDR3 consists of 16 residues. In germline, CDR1 is LNHDA, CDR2 SQIVND (reference sequence). CDR3 loop: CASSTGRQGINEKLFF. CDR3 bases: TGTGCCAGTAGTACCGGCCGACAGGGTATTAATGAAAAACTGTTTTTT.

The chain carries TRBV6-1 and TRBJ2-7, with 12 positions matching TRBD2. The germline CDR1 and CDR2 sequences are MNHNS and SASEGT. The CDR3 length is 15 residues. The trim removed 7 bases at V and 4 bases at J, leaving 8 bases unmatched. CDR3 loop: CASTGLAGGYYEQYF. DNA of the CDR3: TGTGCCAGCACTGGGCTAGCGGGGGGGTATTACGAGCAGTACTTC.

The chain links TRBV7-3 to TRBJ2-4; 13 bases are a match to TRBD2. CDR1 is SGHTA, CDR2 FQGTGA, per germline. This CDR3 has 18 amino acids. V trimming: 1 base; J trimming: 6 bases; junction bases outside the gene matches: 9. The CDR3 loop is CASSLMGGGLAGVNIQYF. As DNA, the CDR3 is TGTGCCAGCAGCTTAATGGGGGGTGGACTAGCGGGGGTAAACATTCAGTACTTC.

This clone occurred once. The chain joins TRBV7-8 to TRBJ1-1; TRBD1 agrees at 8 bases. CDR3 length: 14 residues. Germline loops: CDR1 SGHVS, CDR2 FQNEAQ. Trimming removed 5 bases from V and 4 bases from J; junction bases left unmatched: 6. The CDR3 protein is CASSRTGIGTEAFF. CDR3 nucleotide sequence: TGTGCCAGCAGCCGGACAGGGATCGGCACTGAAGCTTTCTTT.

The V call is TRBV5-6, the J call TRBJ1-1; tentatively, D is TRBD1 (6 bases). The germline V and J ends were trimmed by 0 bases and 1 base, with 13 bases remaining between them. The V gene's germline CDR1 is SGHDT and CDR2 YYEEEE. The length of the CDR3 is 16 residues. The CDR3 DNA reads TGTGCCAGCAGCTTGGAGGGAGGGGGTGCGAACACTGAAGCTTTCTTT. This encodes CASSLEGGGANTEAFF.

The gene calls are TRBV7-3 and TRBJ2-3; D ambiguous. The CDR3 covers 13 residues. V gave up 5 bases and J gave up 4 bases, with 10 bases separating them. CDR1 and CDR2 from the germline V gene are SGHTA and FQGTGA. The CDR3 coding sequence is TGTGCCAGCAGCGTGCGTCGGGCAGATACGCAGTATTTT. It translates to CASSVRRADTQYF.